Each of the 4 T cell receptor beta chains below was sequenced from the same sample in a study of regulatory T cells in long-lasting Graves disease. The TCR beta library used iRepertoire HTBI primers with Arm-PCR amplification of CDR3. Each CDR3 protein gets one entry after TCRdb re-called the multiplex PCR reads with MiXCR. This sample has approximately 270,000 distinct CDR3 sequences, with 15% to 20% found just once. The sample's time point: newly diagnosed GD, antithyroid drugs for less than 3 months. Extracted PBMC RNA gave rise to the TCR library. This sample also appeared in a second study, on T cells in Graves' hyperthyroidism and ophthalmopathy.

Sample: peripheral blood mononuclear cells (PBMCs), taken at new diagnosis, from a patient treated with antithyroid drugs. The origin of the receptors is a woman aged 25 to 39 with Graves disease.

J is TRBJ2-7 and V is TRBV28, with D uncertain. Trimming left V 8 bases short and J 4 bases short, with 15 bases between. The V gene's germline CDR1 is MDHEN and CDR2 SYDVKM. There are 13 residues in the CDR3. The CDR3 protein is CASLKGFTYEQYF. In DNA form, the CDR3 reads TGTGCCAGCCTAAAGGGATTTACGTACGAGCAGTACTTC.

This clonotype was counted a few times. The chain has TRBV15 and TRBJ2-1, with 10 nucleotides matching TRBD1. The CDR3 consists of 14 residues. Germline trimming cut 8 bases from V and 8 bases from J; bases unmatched to any gene: 9. Germline CDR1 and CDR2: LNHNV and YYDKDF (reference sequence). The CDR3 is CATGRDRGKDEQFF. CDR3 nucleotide sequence: TGTGCCACCGGTAGGGACAGGGGTAAAGATGAGCAGTTCTTC.

The chain employs TRBV4-1 and TRBJ1-3; D is uncertain. Germline-derived CDR1 and CDR2 are MGHRA and YSYEKL. Between the trimmed V and J ends, which lost 0 bases and 3 bases, there was a span of 18 bases. This CDR3 comprises 18 residues. The CDR3 bases are TGCGCCAGCAGCCAAGAATCGGGTAGTTCTTCATTTGGAAACACCATATATTTT. Encoded protein: CASSQESGSSSFGNTIYF.

This clonotype was recorded at least ten times. This rearrangement joins TRBV20-1 to TRBJ2-1; no clear D. Per the germline V gene, CDR1 is DFQATT and CDR2 is SNEGSKA (reference sequence). The V end lost 1 base, the J end lost 12 bases, and 13 bases lay between the germline ends. The CDR3 consists of 12 residues. This CDR3 reads CSARAARDGQFF. CDR3 in DNA: TGCAGTGCTAGAGCTGCCCGCGATGGGCAGTTCTTC.